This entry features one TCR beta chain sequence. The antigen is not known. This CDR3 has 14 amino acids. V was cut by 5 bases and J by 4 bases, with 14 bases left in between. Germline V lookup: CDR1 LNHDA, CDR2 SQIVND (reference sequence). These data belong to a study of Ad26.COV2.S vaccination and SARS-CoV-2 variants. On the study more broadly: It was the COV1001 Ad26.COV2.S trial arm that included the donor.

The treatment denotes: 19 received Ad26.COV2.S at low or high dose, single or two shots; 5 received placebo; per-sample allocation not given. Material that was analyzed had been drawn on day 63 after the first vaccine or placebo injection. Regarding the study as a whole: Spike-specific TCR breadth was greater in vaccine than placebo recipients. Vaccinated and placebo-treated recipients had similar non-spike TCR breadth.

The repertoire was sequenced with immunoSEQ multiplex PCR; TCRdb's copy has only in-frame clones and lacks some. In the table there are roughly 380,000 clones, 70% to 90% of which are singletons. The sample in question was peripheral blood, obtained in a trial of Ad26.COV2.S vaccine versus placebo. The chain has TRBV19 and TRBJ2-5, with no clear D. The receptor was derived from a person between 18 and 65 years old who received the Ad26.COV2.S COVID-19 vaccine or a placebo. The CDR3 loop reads CASSLTPPGETQYF. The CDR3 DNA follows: TGTGCCAGTAGTCTCACGCCTCCCGGAGAGACCCAGTACTTC.